The entry that follows covers one TCR beta chain sequence. Germline CDR1 reads SGHTA; CDR2 reads FQGTGA. The CDR3 is 13 amino acids. The V end lost 5 bases, the J end lost 4 bases, and 11 bases lay between the germline ends. This entry comes from a study of shared clonotypes between healthy human individuals. This table comes from immunoSEQ multiplex PCR, and its TCRdb copy is limited to in-frame clones, with some not included. Of about 1.1 million clones detected, 70% to 80% appear once; the ten largest clones hold more than 0.5%. Sequences were obtained from memory CD4+ T cells from PBMCs. Indicated subset: CD45RA-negative fraction. The clonotype originates from a man aged 18 to 35 in good health. Some clones in this sample may be carry-over from other donors' samples. The chain couples TRBV7-3 to TRBJ2-5, with D tentatively TRBD1 (5 bases). CDR3 in amino acids: CASSPFRGETQYF. As DNA, the CDR3 is TGTGCCAGCAGCCCGTTTAGGGGAGAGACCCAGTACTTC. The whole variable domain, filled in from reference TRBV7-3 and TRBJ2-5, reads GAGVSQTPSNKVTEKGKYVELRCDPISGHTALYWYRQSLGQGPEFLIYFQGTGAADDSGLPNDRFFAVRPEGSVSTLKIQRTERGDSAVYLCASSPFRGETQYFGPGTRLLVL.